One sample yielded the 9 T cell receptor beta chains listed below, sequenced in a study of T cell repertoires in cytomegalovirus infection (dated by TCRdb to about 2019). This sample was sequenced with an Illumina HiSeq 1500. TCRdb passed the public sequencing reads through fastp at Q25 and MiXCR, retaining productive beta sequences. Records with the same CDR3 protein are collapsed into one entry carrying the most frequent genes and DNA. The sample contains 250,000 to 300,000 distinct CDR3 sequences, approximately 15% of them found a single time. About 45% of the sample is taken by the ten largest. The sample taken for sequencing was CD8+ T cells from PBMCs. Every receptor here comes from a human donor in good health (CMV status not recorded). Some clones in this sample may be carry-over from other donors' samples.

For the CDR3, the DNA is TGTGCCAGCAGCGTCCCGGGGCTGAACACTGAAGCTTTCTTT. Translated, it gives CASSVPGLNTEAFF. The V gene is TRBV7-9, the J gene TRBJ1-1, with a possible D match to TRBD1 (5 bases). This CDR3 contains 14 residues. Germline V gene data show CDR1 as SEHNR and CDR2 as FQNEAQ (reference sequence). V was pared by 5 bases and J by 0 bases, with 10 bases between.

The V gene is TRBV19, the J gene TRBJ2-7; TRBD1 matches 7 bases. This CDR3 spans 15 amino acids. In germline, CDR1 is LNHDA, CDR2 SQIVND (reference sequence). Trimming cost V 5 bases and J 6 bases; bases outside gene matches: 13. CDR3 coding DNA: TGTGCCAGTAGTTCCTATCGGGACAGTATCTTCGAGCAGTACTTC. Encoded protein: CASSSYRDSIFEQYF. The full variable domain, rest sourced from reference TRBV19 and TRBJ2-7, is DGGITQSPKYLFRKEGQNVTLSCEQNLNHDAMYWYRQDPGQGLRLIYYSQIVNDFQKGDIAEGYSVSREKKESFPLTVTSAQKNPTAFYLCASSSYRDSIFEQYFGPGTRLTVT.

The V call is TRBV5-1, the J call TRBJ2-7, with TRBD1 identical over 7 bases. This CDR3 contains 14 residues. From germline, CDR1 is SGHRS and CDR2 YFSETQ. With 0 bases clipped from V and 3 bases from J, the junction kept 3 bases outside the gene matches. The CDR3 is CASSLAGGYYEQYF. CDR3 nucleotide sequence: TGCGCCAGCAGCTTGGCAGGGGGATACTACGAGCAGTACTTC.

A few counts support this clonotype. This chain uses TRBV5-6 with TRBJ2-3, with a possible D match to TRBD1 (6 bases). Trimming removed 4 bases from V and 6 bases from J, with 21 bases in between. CDR1 and CDR2 (germline): SGHDT, YYEEEE. The CDR3 extends over 16 amino acids. Written as DNA, the CDR3 is TGTGCCAGCAGCAACACGGGACACTCGTTCTGGGATACGCAGTATTTT. Encoded protein: CASSNTGHSFWDTQYF.

This clonotype was seen ten or more times. The CDR3 is CASSSSGANVLTF. Here the CDR3 DNA reads TGTGCCAGCAGCAGCTCTGGGGCCAACGTCCTGACTTTC. V usage is TRBV7-9 and J usage is TRBJ2-6; D ambiguous. This CDR3 is 13 amino acids long. V was cut by 5 bases and J by 0 bases, with 2 bases left in between. In germline, CDR1 is SEHNR, CDR2 FQNEAQ (reference sequence).

V and J are TRBV7-9 and TRBJ1-1; TRBD1 agrees at 7 bases. From germline, CDR1 is SEHNR and CDR2 FQNEAQ (reference sequence). The CDR3 sequence is 14 residues long. V was clipped by 5 bases and J by 6 bases; unmatched bases: 9. CDR3: CASSQGQRVPEAFF. CDR3 in DNA: TGTGCCAGCAGCCAGGGACAGCGGGTTCCTGAAGCTTTCTTT.

This clonotype was seen a few times. The CDR3 DNA follows: TGTGCCAGCAGCCAAGATGTGGGAGGCTACGAGCAGTACTTC. Its translation is CASSQDVGGYEQYF. This chain connects TRBV4-2 to TRBJ2-7; D may be TRBD2 (6 bases). Trimming left V 0 bases short and J 3 bases short, with 9 bases between. The CDR3 has 14 amino acids. CDR1 LGHNA and CDR2 YNFKEQ come from the germline V gene.

For the CDR3, the DNA is TGCAGTGCTAGAGATCGTTCGGGGGCCGACTATGGCTACACCTTC. Translated, it gives CSARDRSGADYGYTF. The chain has TRBV20-1 and TRBJ1-2; a possible D gene is TRBD1 (6 bases). Per germline, CDR1 DFQATT and CDR2 SNEGSKA (reference sequence). This CDR3 has 15 amino acids. Trimming took 0 bases from V and 3 from J, leaving 14 bases between them.

This clonotype has a handful of counts. The chain is built from TRBV19 and TRBJ2-1; D may be TRBD1 (5 bases). Germline CDR1 reads LNHDA; CDR2 reads SQIVND (reference sequence). This CDR3 contains 12 residues. The V end was cut by 5 bases, the J end by 6 bases, with 8 bases between. The CDR3 sequence: CASSSDTNEQFF. In DNA, the CDR3 is TGTGCCAGTAGTTCGGACACCAATGAGCAGTTCTTC.